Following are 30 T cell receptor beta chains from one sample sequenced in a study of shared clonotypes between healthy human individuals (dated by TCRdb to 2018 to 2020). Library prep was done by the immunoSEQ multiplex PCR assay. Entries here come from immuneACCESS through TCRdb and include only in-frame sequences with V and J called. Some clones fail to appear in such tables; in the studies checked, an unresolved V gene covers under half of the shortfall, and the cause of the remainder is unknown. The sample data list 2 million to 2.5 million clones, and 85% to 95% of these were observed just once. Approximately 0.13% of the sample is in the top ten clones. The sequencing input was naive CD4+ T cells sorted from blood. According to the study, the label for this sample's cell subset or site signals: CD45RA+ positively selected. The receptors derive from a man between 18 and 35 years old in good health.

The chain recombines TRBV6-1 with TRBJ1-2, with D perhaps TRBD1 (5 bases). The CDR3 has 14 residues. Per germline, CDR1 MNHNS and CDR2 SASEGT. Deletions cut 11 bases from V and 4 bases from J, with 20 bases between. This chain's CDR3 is CAGGNPGAFYGYTF. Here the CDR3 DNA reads TGTGCCGGGGGAAATCCCGGGGCCTTCTATGGCTACACCTTC.

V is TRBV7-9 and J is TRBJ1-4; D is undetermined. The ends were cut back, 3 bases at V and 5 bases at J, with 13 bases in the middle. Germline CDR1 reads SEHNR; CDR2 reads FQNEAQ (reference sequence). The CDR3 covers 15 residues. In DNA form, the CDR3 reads TGTGCCAGCAGCTTGGTGGCGGGAGACAATGAAAAACTGTTTTTT. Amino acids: CASSLVAGDNEKLFF.

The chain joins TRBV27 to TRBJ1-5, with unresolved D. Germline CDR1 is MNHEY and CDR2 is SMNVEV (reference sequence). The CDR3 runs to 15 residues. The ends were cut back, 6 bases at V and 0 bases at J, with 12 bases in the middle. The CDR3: CASREGVISNQPQHF. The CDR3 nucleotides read TGTGCCAGCAGGGAAGGCGTAATTAGCAATCAGCCCCAGCATTTT.

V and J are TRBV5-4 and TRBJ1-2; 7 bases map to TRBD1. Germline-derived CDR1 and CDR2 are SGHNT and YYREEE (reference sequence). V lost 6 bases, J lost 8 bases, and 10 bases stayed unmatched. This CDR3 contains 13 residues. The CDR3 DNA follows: TGTGCCAGCATGCCCACGAGGGGGCCCGGCTACACCTTC. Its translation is CASMPTRGPGYTF.

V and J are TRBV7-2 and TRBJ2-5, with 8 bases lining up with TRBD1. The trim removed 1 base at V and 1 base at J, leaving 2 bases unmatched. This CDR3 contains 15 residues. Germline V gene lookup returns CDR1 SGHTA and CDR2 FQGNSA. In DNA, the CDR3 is TGTGCCAGCAGCTTAGAGGGGACAGGCCAAGAGACCCAGTACTTC. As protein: CASSLEGTGQETQYF.

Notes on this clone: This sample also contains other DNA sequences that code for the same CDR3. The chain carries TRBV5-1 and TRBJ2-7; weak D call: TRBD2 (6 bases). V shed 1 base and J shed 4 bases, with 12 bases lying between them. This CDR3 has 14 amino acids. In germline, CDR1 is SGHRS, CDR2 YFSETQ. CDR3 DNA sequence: TGCGCCAGCAGCTTGCCAGGACTAACTTACGAGCAGTACTTC. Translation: CASSLPGLTYEQYF.

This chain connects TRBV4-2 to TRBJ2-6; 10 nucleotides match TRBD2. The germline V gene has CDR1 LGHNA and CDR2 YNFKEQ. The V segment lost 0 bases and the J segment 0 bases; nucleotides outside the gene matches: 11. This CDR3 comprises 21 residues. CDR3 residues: CASSQDGRPSGGSSGANVLTF. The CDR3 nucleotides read TGTGCCAGCAGCCAAGATGGCCGACCTAGCGGGGGAAGCTCTGGGGCCAACGTCCTGACTTTC.

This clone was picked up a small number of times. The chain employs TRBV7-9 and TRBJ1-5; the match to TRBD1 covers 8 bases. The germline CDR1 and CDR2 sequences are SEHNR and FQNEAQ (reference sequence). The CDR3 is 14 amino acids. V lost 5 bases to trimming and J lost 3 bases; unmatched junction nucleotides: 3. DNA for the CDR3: TGTGCCAGCAGCGGACAGGGCCTCAATCAGCCCCAGCATTTT. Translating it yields CASSGQGLNQPQHF.

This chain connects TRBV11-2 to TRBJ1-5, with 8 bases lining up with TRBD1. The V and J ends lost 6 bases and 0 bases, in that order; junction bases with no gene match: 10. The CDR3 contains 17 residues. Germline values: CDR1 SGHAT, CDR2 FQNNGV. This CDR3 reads CASSSRTGTISNQPQHF. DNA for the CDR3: TGTGCCAGCAGTTCCAGGACAGGGACAATTAGCAATCAGCCCCAGCATTTT.

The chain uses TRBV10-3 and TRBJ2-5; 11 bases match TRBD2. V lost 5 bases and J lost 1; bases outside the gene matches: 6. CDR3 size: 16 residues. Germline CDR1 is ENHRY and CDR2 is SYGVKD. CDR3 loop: CAISKGLAGSQETQYF. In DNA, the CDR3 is TGTGCCATCAGTAAAGGACTAGCGGGCTCCCAAGAGACCCAGTACTTC.

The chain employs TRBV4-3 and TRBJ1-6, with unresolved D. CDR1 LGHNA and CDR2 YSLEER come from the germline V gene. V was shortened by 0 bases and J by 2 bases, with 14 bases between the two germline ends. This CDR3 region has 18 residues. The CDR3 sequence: CASSQDGGTFTYNSPLHF. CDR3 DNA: TGCGCCAGCAGCCAAGATGGAGGAACCTTTACCTATAATTCACCCCTCCACTTT.

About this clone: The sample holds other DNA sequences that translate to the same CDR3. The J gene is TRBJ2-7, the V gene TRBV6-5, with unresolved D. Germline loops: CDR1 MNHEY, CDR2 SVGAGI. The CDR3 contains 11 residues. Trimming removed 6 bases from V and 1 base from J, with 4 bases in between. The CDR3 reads CASRRSYEQYF. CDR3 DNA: TGTGCCAGCAGAAGATCCTACGAGCAGTACTTC.

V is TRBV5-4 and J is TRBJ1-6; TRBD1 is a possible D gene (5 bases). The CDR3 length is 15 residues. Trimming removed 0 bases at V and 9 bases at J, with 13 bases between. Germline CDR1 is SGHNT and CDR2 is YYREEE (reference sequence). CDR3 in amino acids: CASSLDQGGGSPLHF. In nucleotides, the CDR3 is TGTGCCAGCAGCTTGGATCAGGGAGGAGGTTCACCCCTCCACTTT.

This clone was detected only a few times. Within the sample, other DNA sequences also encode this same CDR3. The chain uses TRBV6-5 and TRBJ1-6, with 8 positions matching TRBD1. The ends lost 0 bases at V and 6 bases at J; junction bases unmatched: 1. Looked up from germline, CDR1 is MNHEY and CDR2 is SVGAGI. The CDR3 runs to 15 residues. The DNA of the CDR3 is TGTGCCAGCAGTTACTCCGGACAGGGTAATTCACCCCTCCACTTT. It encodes CASSYSGQGNSPLHF.

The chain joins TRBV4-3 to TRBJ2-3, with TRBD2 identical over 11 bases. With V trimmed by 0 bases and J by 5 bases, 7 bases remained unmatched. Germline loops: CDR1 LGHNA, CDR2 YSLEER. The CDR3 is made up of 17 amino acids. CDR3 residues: CASSQDISGRAGDTQYF. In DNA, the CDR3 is TGCGCCAGCAGCCAAGATATTAGCGGGAGGGCCGGAGATACGCAGTATTTT.

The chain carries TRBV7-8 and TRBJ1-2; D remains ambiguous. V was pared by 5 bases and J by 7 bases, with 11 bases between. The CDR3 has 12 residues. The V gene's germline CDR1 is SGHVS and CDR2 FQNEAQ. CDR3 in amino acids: CASSPRGSGYTF. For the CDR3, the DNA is TGTGCCAGCAGCCCTCGAGGGAGTGGCTACACCTTC.

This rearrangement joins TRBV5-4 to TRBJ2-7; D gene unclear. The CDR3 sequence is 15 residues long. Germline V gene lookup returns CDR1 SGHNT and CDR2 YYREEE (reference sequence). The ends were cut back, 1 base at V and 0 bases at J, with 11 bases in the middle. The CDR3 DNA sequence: TGTGCCAGCAGCTTGTGGCTAGACATCTCCTACGAGCAGTACTTC. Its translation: CASSLWLDISYEQYF.

The CDR3 region has the DNA TGTGCCAGCAAGACACAGGGAACGGAGGCCGAGCAGTACTTC. It yields the protein CASKTQGTEAEQYF. The chain is built from TRBV6-5 and TRBJ2-7, with a weak D call TRBD1 (6 bases). The CDR3 loop spans 14 amino acids. Per the germline V gene, CDR1 is MNHEY and CDR2 is SVGAGI. Trimming cost V 7 bases and J 6 bases, with 19 bases left between them.

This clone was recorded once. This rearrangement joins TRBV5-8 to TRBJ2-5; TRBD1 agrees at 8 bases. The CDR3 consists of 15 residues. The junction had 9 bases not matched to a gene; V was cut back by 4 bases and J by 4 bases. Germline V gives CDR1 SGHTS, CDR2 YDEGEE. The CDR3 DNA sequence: TGTGCCAGCAGCCGGACAGGGAACGGGATAGAGACCCAGTACTTC. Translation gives CASSRTGNGIETQYF.

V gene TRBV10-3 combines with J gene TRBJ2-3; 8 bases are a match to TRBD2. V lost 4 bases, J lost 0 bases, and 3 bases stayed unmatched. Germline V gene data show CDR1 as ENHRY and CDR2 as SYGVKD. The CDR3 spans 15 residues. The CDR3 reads CAISALAGSTDTQYF. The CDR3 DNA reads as TGTGCCATCAGTGCTTTAGCGGGGAGCACAGATACGCAGTATTTT.

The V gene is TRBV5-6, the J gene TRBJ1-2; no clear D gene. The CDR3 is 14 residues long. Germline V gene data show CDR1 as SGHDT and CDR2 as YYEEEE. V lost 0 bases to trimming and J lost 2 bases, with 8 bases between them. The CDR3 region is CASSLGQINYGYTF. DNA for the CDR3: TGTGCCAGCAGCTTGGGGCAGATAAACTATGGCTACACCTTC.

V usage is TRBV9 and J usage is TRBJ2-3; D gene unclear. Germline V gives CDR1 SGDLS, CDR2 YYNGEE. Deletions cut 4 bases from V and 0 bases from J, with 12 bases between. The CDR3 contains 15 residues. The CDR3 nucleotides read TGTGCCAGCAGCCTTCTCATATCTAGCACAGATACGCAGTATTTT. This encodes CASSLLISSTDTQYF. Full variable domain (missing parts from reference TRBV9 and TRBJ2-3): DSGVTQTPKHLITATGQRVTLRCSPRSGDLSVYWYQQSLDQGLQFLIQYYNGEERAKGNILERFSAQQFPDLHSELNLSSLELGDSALYFCASSLLISSTDTQYFGPGTRLTVL.

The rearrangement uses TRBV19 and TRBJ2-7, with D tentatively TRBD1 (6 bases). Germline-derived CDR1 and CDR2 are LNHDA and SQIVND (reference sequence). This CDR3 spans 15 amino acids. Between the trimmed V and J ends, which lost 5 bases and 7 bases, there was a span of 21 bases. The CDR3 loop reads CASSPGTLGTREQYF. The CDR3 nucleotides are TGTGCCAGTAGTCCGGGGACACTTGGGACGCGGGAGCAGTACTTC.

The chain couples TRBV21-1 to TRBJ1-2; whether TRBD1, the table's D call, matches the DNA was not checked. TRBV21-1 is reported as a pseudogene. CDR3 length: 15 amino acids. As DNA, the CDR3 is TGTGCCAGCAGCAAAACAGGCCAGGCTAACTATGGCTACACCTTC. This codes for CASSKTGQANYGYTF.

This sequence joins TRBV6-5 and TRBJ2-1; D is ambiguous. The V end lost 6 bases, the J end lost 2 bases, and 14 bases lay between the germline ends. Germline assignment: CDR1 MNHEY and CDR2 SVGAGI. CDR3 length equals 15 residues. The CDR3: CASSPAYGTYNEQFF. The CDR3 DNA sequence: TGTGCCAGCAGCCCAGCCTATGGGACCTACAATGAGCAGTTCTTC.

CDR3 in DNA: TGCGCCAGCAGCTTGGGTCTCGGGACAGGGGGCAATAATTCACCCCTCCACTTT. This codes for CASSLGLGTGGNNSPLHF. The rearrangement links TRBV5-1 to TRBJ1-6; 12 bases agree with TRBD1. Trimming removed 0 bases from V and 5 bases from J; junction bases left unmatched: 6. Germline-derived CDR1 and CDR2 are SGHRS and YFSETQ. The CDR3 has 18 residues.

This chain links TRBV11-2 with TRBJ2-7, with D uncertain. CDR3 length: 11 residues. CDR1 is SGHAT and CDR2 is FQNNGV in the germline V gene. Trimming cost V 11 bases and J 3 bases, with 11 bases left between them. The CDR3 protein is CAPESYYEQYF. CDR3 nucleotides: TGTGCCCCTGAGAGTTACTACGAGCAGTACTTC.

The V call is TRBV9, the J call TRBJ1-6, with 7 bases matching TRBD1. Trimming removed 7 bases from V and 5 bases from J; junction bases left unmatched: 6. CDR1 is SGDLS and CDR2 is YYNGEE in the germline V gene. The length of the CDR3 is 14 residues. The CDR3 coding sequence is TGTGCCAGCGGAGGGGGCGGGCATAATTCACCCCTCCACTTT. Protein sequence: CASGGGGHNSPLHF.

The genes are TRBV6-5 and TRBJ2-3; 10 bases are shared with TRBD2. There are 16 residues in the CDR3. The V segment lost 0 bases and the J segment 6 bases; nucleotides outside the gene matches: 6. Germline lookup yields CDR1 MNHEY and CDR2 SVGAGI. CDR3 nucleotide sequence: TGTGCCAGCAGTTACTCCGTCCTAGCGGGAGTGGATACGCAGTATTTT. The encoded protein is CASSYSVLAGVDTQYF.

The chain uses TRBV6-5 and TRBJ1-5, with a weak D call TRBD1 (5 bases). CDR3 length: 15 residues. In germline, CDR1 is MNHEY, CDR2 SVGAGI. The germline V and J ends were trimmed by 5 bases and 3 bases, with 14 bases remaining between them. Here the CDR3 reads CASSHGGTDNQPQHF. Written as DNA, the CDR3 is TGTGCCAGCAGTCACGGGGGTACCGACAATCAGCCCCAGCATTTT.